The 24 T cell receptor beta chains in this list originate from one sample, sequenced in a study of stem cell transplantation in POMP-related autoinflammatory disease (dated by TCRdb to the early 2020s). In light of the paper, this sample's time point label describes: after hematopoietic stem cell transplant. Libraries came from the immunoSEQ multiplex PCR assay. In its TCRdb copy, this immuneACCESS table keeps in-frame sequences only and misses some clones. Where compared with another copy, unresolved V genes explain less than half of these, and the others have no known cause. The sample yields some 65,000 clones; approximately 90% were counted once. The ten largest clones take up 0.66% of the sample. The sequences come from CD4+ T cells from PBMCs, collected after stem cell transplantation. The receptors originated from a human patient with POMP-related autoinflammation and immune dysregulation (PRAID). Some T cells may derive from the graft donor when a transplant has been performed.

The chain couples TRBV5-1 to TRBJ2-3, with 10 bases lining up with TRBD2. The CDR3 has 17 amino acids. Germline V gene sequence: CDR1 SGHRS, CDR2 YFSETQ. Trimming removed 4 bases from V and 0 bases from J; junction bases left unmatched: 8. CDR3 residues: CASSRGLAAPSTDTQYF. The CDR3, as DNA: TGCGCCAGCAGCCGAGGACTAGCGGCTCCTAGCACAGATACGCAGTATTTT.

V gene TRBV4-2 combines with J gene TRBJ1-6, with a possible D match to TRBD1 (6 bases). The germline CDR1 and CDR2 sequences are LGHNA and YNFKEQ. Trimming stripped 1 base from V and 3 bases from J, with 19 bases between. CDR3 length: 19 amino acids. The chain's CDR3 is CASSQVGTMSGLYNSPLHF. DNA of the CDR3: TGTGCCAGCAGCCAAGTGGGGACAATGTCGGGCCTCTATAATTCACCCCTCCACTTT.

The chain uses TRBV5-6 and TRBJ1-5; D remains ambiguous. The V gene lost 4 bases and the J gene lost 10 bases, with 15 bases spanning the gap. The germline V gene encodes CDR1 SGHDT and CDR2 YYEEEE. The CDR3 covers 13 residues. As DNA, the CDR3 is TGTGCCAGCAGCCGGCCCCGCCGCCATCCCCAGCATTTT. Translation gives CASSRPRRHPQHF. Looking up the rest from reference TRBV5-6 and TRBJ1-5 gives the full variable domain: DAGVTQSPTHLIKTRGQQVTLRCSPKSGHDTVSWYQQALGQGPQFIFQYYEEEERQRGNFPDRFSGHQFPNYSSELNVNALLLGDSALYLCASSRPRRHPQHFGDGTRLSIL.

This CDR3 is CAYGGGGRSSGRWSYNEQFF. For the CDR3, the DNA is TGTGCCTATGGAGGGGGGGGGCGTTCTAGCGGGAGATGGTCCTACAATGAGCAGTTCTTC. The chain recombines TRBV30 with TRBJ2-1, with 10 bases fitting TRBD2. Germline V lookup: CDR1 GTSNPN, CDR2 SVGIG (reference sequence). Unmatched junction bases numbered 22, after V lost 7 bases and J lost 1 base. This CDR3 has 20 amino acids.

The chain joins TRBV15 to TRBJ2-2, with a weak D call TRBD1 (5 bases). From germline, CDR1 is LNHNV and CDR2 YYDKDF (reference sequence). The CDR3 has 15 amino acids. Deletions cut 5 bases from V and 2 bases from J, with 12 bases between. CDR3 DNA sequence: TGTGCCACCAGCGCAGCCCAGGGCAACACCGGGGAGCTGTTTTTT. Residues: CATSAAQGNTGELFF.

The chain couples TRBV28 to TRBJ1-6, with D uncertain. The CDR3 totals 15 residues. CDR1 and CDR2 (germline): MDHEN, SYDVKM. V was cut by 7 bases and J by 0 bases, with 10 bases left in between. The CDR3 is CASTPSSSYNSPLHF. CDR3 in DNA: TGTGCCAGCACCCCGTCGAGCTCCTATAATTCACCCCTCCACTTT.

The chain has TRBV2 and TRBJ1-4; weak D call: TRBD1 (5 bases). V was clipped by 6 bases and J by 2 bases, with 13 bases between them. Germline V CDR1 and CDR2: SNHLY, FYNNEI. The CDR3 runs 15 residues. CDR3: CASRGGEGTNEKLFF. The CDR3 DNA reads as TGTGCCAGCAGGGGAGGGGAGGGTACTAATGAAAAACTGTTTTTT.

The chain carries TRBV18 and TRBJ2-6; D gene uncertain. Trimming removed 3 bases from V and 4 bases from J, with 7 bases in between. Per the germline V gene, CDR1 is KGHSH and CDR2 is LQKENI. This CDR3 has 14 residues. CDR3 amino acids: CASSPGGGANVLTF. Written as DNA, the CDR3 is TGTGCCAGCTCACCCGGCGGAGGGGCCAACGTCCTGACTTTC. The variable domain in full, completed from reference TRBV18 and TRBJ2-6, reads NAGVMQNPRHLVRRRGQEARLRCSPMKGHSHVYWYRQLPEEGLKFMVYLQKENIIDESGMPKERFSAEFPKEGPSILRIQQVVRGDSAAYFCASSPGGGANVLTFGAGSRLTVL.

The chain couples TRBV7-9 to TRBJ1-1; D is unresolved. CDR1 is SEHNR, CDR2 FQNEAQ, per germline (reference sequence). The ends were cut back, 3 bases at V and 4 bases at J, with 15 bases in the middle. The CDR3 contains 15 residues. The CDR3: CASSLEGNEGTEAFF. CDR3 DNA sequence: TGTGCCAGCAGCTTGGAAGGGAACGAGGGCACTGAAGCTTTCTTT.

The chain carries TRBV7-2 and TRBJ2-3, with 10 nucleotides matching TRBD2. The V gene end was trimmed by 1 base and the J gene end by 8 bases; junction bases not matched to a gene: 3. The germline CDR1 and CDR2 sequences are SGHTA and FQGNSA. The CDR3 has 14 residues. The CDR3 nucleotides are TGTGCCAGCAGCTTAGGGCTAGCGGGAGCTACGCAGTATTTT. As protein: CASSLGLAGATQYF. Drawing the rest from reference TRBV7-2 and TRBJ2-3, the complete variable domain is GAGVSQSPSNKVTEKGKDVELRCDPISGHTALYWYRQSLGQGLEFLIYFQGNSAPDKSGLPSDRFSAERTGGSVSTLTIQRTQQEDSAVYLCASSLGLAGATQYFGPGTRLTVL.

This clone showed up just a few times. The chain uses TRBV5-4 and TRBJ1-6, with TRBD1 matching 9 bases. The CDR3 totals 13 residues. J lost 6 bases, V lost 7 bases, and 2 bases had no gene match. CDR1 and CDR2 (germline): SGHNT, YYREEE (reference sequence). The CDR3 loop reads CASSGQGNSPLHF. The CDR3 DNA follows: TGTGCCAGCTCGGGACAGGGTAATTCACCCCTCCACTTT. The full variable domain, in which reference TRBV5-4 and TRBJ1-6 provide the parts outside the CDR3, is ETGVTQSPTHLIKTRGQQVTLRCSSQSGHNTVSWYQQALGQGPQFIFQYYREEENGRGNFPPRFSGLQFPNYSSELNVNALELDDSALYLCASSGQGNSPLHFGNGTRLTVT.

J is TRBJ2-5 and V is TRBV2, with TRBD2 matching over 9 bases. V dropped 8 bases and J dropped 5; count of bases not matched to a gene: 9. The CDR3 covers 14 residues. Germline assignment: CDR1 SNHLY and CDR2 FYNNEI. The CDR3 sequence: CASVAGGAWETQYF. CDR3 bases: TGTGCCAGCGTCGCGGGGGGGGCTTGGGAGACCCAGTACTTC.

V usage is TRBV7-9 and J usage is TRBJ2-3; D possibly corresponds to TRBD2 (5 bases). V was cut by 3 bases and J by 6 bases, with 13 bases left in between. CDR1 and CDR2 from the germline V gene are SEHNR and FQNEAQ (reference sequence). CDR3 length: 14 residues. The CDR3 sequence is CASSLASFGDTQYF. Here the CDR3 DNA reads TGTGCCAGCAGCTTGGCTAGCTTTGGCGATACGCAGTATTTT. The full variable domain, in which reference TRBV7-9 and TRBJ2-3 provide the parts outside the CDR3, is DTGVSQNPRHKITKRGQNVTFRCDPISEHNRLYWYRQTLGQGPEFLTYFQNEAQLEKSRLLSDRFSAERPKGSFSTLEIQRTEQGDSAMYLCASSLASFGDTQYFGPGTRLTVL.

CDR3 protein: CASSFGPGTGNTIYF. In DNA form, the CDR3 reads TGCGCCAGCAGTTTTGGACCTGGGACTGGAAACACCATATATTTT. The rearrangement links TRBV5-1 to TRBJ1-3; D call uncertain. V lost 5 bases and J 2 bases, leaving 14 bases between the germline ends. The CDR3 runs 15 residues. Looked up from germline, CDR1 is SGHRS and CDR2 is YFSETQ. Full variable domain (missing parts from reference TRBV5-1 and TRBJ1-3): KAGVTQTPRYLIKTRGQQVTLSCSPISGHRSVSWYQQTPGQGLQFLFEYFSETQRNKGNFPGRFSGRQFSNSRSEMNVSTLELGDSALYLCASSFGPGTGNTIYFGEGSWLTVV.

The CDR3: CASSFTEGGGNSPLHF. The CDR3 nucleotides read TGTGCCAGCAGCTTTACCGAAGGGGGAGGTAATTCACCCCTCCACTTT. The chain joins TRBV7-7 to TRBJ1-6, with D maybe TRBD1 (6 bases). Germline V lookup: CDR1 SSHAT, CDR2 FNYEAQ (reference sequence). The CDR3 extends over 16 amino acids. V was clipped by 3 bases and J by 6 bases, with 15 bases between them. Full variable domain (missing parts from reference TRBV7-7 and TRBJ1-6): GAGVSQSPRYKVTKRGQDVTLRCDPISSHATLYWYQQALGQGPEFLTYFNYEAQPDKSGLPSDRFSAERPEGSISTLTIQRTEQRDSAMYRCASSFTEGGGNSPLHFGNGTRLTVT.

V and J are TRBV4-1 and TRBJ2-6, with D tentatively TRBD2 (5 bases). Germline CDR1 and CDR2: MGHRA and YSYEKL. Deletions cut 3 bases from V and 6 bases from J, with 24 bases between. The CDR3 length is 19 residues. CDR3 DNA sequence: TGCGCCAGCAGCCAGGGTGACTACACCGCTCTCTGGGTGGCCAACGTCCTGACTTTC. Encoded protein: CASSQGDYTALWVANVLTF.

The J gene is TRBJ1-2, the V gene TRBV6-1, with 10 bases matching TRBD1. Trimming at V came to 2 bases and at J to 4 bases, leaving 10 bases not matched to a gene. There are 17 residues in the CDR3. Germline V gene data show CDR1 as MNHNS and CDR2 as SASEGT. The CDR3 DNA sequence: TGTGCCAGCAGTGAAAGGGTCGAGACAGGGGGCCTCTATGGCTACACCTTC. It specifies CASSERVETGGLYGYTF.

The chain uses TRBV21-1 and TRBJ2-5; TRBD1, as called in the table, went unchecked against the DNA. TRBV21-1 is termed a pseudogene. This CDR3 comprises 16 residues. The CDR3: CASSKAWTGRRETQYF. Written as DNA, the CDR3 is TGTGCCAGCAGCAAAGCGTGGACAGGGAGAAGAGAGACCCAGTACTTC.

The chain uses TRBV5-1 and TRBJ2-5, with a weak D call TRBD1 (5 bases). Trimming removed 4 bases from V and 1 base from J, with 17 bases in between. Per the germline V gene, CDR1 is SGHRS and CDR2 is YFSETQ. This CDR3 region has 16 residues. For the CDR3, the DNA is TGCGCCAGCAGCACGACCGGACAAACCCTCCAAGAGACCCAGTACTTC. It translates to CASSTTGQTLQETQYF.

The J gene is TRBJ2-1, the V gene TRBV30; no definite D call. V shed 2 bases and J shed 7 bases, with 12 bases lying between them. Germline CDR1 is GTSNPN and CDR2 is SVGIG (reference sequence). The CDR3 is 13 residues long. The CDR3 nucleotides are TGTGCCTGGAGTCCCTTGACACTAAATGAGCAGTTCTTC. Protein product: CAWSPLTLNEQFF.

This clone occurred a few times. The chain uses TRBV21-1 and TRBJ2-7; the table's D call TRBD1 went unverified against the DNA. TRBV21-1 is a documented pseudogene. CDR3 length: 15 amino acids. The CDR3: CASSPSRDSPYEQYF. Written as DNA, the CDR3 is TGTGCCAGCAGCCCCTCACGGGACAGCCCCTACGAGCAGTACTTC.

This clone was picked up a small number of times. The rearrangement uses TRBV6-5 and TRBJ1-2; 10 bases match TRBD1. Losses at the gene ends were 7 bases for V and 6 bases for J; bases not matched to a gene: 11. This CDR3 comprises 15 residues. Germline V lookup: CDR1 MNHEY, CDR2 SVGAGI. In DNA form, the CDR3 reads TGTGCCAGCATCGTCCGGGACAGGGGAACGGATGGCTACACCTTC. Its translation: CASIVRDRGTDGYTF.

The rearrangement links TRBV24-1 to TRBJ2-2; TRBD1 aligns across 9 bases. The CDR3 contains 16 residues. Germline V gene sequence: CDR1 KGHDR, CDR2 SFDVKD. The trim removed 3 bases at V and 6 bases at J, leaving 7 bases unmatched. The CDR3 nucleotides read TGTGCCACCAGTGATCCGGGACAGGGAAAGGCCGGGGAGCTGTTTTTT. Residues: CATSDPGQGKAGELFF.

The chain joins TRBV5-1 to TRBJ2-3; 8 positions match TRBD2. CDR3 length equals 16 residues. Germline assignment: CDR1 SGHRS and CDR2 YFSETQ. J was trimmed by 4 bases and V by 0 bases; bases with no gene match: 7. CDR3 loop: CASSLGPLAGADTQYF. The CDR3 DNA is TGCGCCAGCAGCTTGGGGCCCCTAGCGGGCGCAGATACGCAGTATTTT.